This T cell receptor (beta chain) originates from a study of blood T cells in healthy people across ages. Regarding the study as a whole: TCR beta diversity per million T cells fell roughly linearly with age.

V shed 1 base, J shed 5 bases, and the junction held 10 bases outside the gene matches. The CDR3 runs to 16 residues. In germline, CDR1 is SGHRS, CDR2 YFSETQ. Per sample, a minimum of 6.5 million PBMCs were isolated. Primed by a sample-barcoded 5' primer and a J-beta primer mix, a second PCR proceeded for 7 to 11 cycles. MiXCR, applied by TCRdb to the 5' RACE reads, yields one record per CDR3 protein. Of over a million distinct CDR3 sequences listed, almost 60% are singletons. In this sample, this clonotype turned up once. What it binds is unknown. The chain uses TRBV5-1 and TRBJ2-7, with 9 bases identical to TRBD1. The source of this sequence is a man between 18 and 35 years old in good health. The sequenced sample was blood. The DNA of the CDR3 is TGCGCCAGCAGCTTGAGGGACCACAGGGGGCGAAACGAGCAGTACTTC. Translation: CASSLRDHRGRNEQYF.